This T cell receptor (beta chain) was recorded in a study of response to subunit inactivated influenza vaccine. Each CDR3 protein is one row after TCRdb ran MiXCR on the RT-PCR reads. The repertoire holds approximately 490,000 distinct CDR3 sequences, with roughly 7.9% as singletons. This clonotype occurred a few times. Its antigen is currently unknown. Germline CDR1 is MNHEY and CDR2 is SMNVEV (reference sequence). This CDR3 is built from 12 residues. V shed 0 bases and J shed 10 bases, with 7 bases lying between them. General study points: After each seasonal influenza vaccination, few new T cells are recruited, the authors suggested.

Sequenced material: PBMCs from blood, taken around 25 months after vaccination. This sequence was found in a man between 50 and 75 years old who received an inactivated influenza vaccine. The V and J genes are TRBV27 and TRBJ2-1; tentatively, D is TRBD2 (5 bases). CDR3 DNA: TGTGCCAGCAGTTTATCGAGGGCAGAGCAGTTCTTC. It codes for CASSLSRAEQFF.